The 24 T cell receptor beta chains in this list originate from one sample, sequenced in a study of shared clonotypes between healthy human individuals (dated by TCRdb to 2020 to 2022). Preparation of the library involved the immunoSEQ multiplex PCR assay. TCRdb mirrors the immuneACCESS table, restricted to in-frame sequences. Some clones are absent from its copies; in checked studies, under half trace to an unresolved V gene, and the reason for the others is unknown. Here the sample has about 1.4 million clones; around 95% occur a single time. The biggest ten clones account for approximately 1.1% of the sample. The specimen was naive CD4+ T cells sorted from blood. The label giving this sample's cell subset or site can be read as: CD45RA+ positively selected. The receptors were sampled from a young man in good health.

The chain combines TRBV5-1 with TRBJ2-3; no clear D. Germline V lookup: CDR1 SGHRS, CDR2 YFSETQ. This CDR3 region has 13 residues. Trimming removed 1 base at V and 2 bases at J, with 5 bases between. This CDR3 is CASSLFITDTQYF. The CDR3 bases are TGCGCCAGCAGCTTGTTCATCACAGATACGCAGTATTTT.

The rearrangement links TRBV6-5 to TRBJ2-7, with 7 nucleotides matching TRBD2. The CDR3 length is 14 residues. Germline lookup yields CDR1 MNHEY and CDR2 SVGAGI. V was clipped by 6 bases and J by 3 bases; unmatched bases: 8. The CDR3 nucleotides read TGTGCCAGCAGCATCGGGACTACCGTCTACGAGCAGTACTTC. This translates into CASSIGTTVYEQYF.

The chain links TRBV5-1 to TRBJ2-5; the match to TRBD1 covers 8 bases. This CDR3 has 13 residues. CDR1 and CDR2 (germline): SGHRS, YFSETQ. J lost 4 bases, V lost 9 bases, and 8 bases had no gene match. CDR3 region: CATTDREAETQYF. The CDR3 DNA is TGCGCCACTACGGACAGGGAGGCAGAGACCCAGTACTTC.

The chain links TRBV7-9 to TRBJ2-5; D is possibly TRBD2 (6 bases). The germline V gene has CDR1 SEHNR and CDR2 FQNEAQ (reference sequence). CDR3 length equals 14 residues. Trimming stripped 5 bases from V and 2 bases from J, with 12 bases between. The CDR3 protein is CASSPGTRQETQYF. CDR3 DNA: TGTGCCAGCAGCCCCGGGACTCGGCAAGAGACCCAGTACTTC.

CDR3 in amino acids: CATSRGQDPNQPQHF. In nucleotides, the CDR3 is TGTGCCACCAGCAGAGGACAGGACCCGAATCAGCCCCAGCATTTT. The rearrangement uses TRBV15 and TRBJ1-5; D perhaps matches TRBD1 (6 bases). CDR1 LNHNV and CDR2 YYDKDF come from the germline V gene (reference sequence). The germline V and J ends were trimmed by 1 base and 4 bases, with 11 bases remaining between them. The CDR3 sequence is 15 residues long.

This chain joins TRBV10-3 and TRBJ2-3; 8 bases map to TRBD2. The CDR3 consists of 16 residues. V was pared by 4 bases and J by 3 bases, with 9 bases of the junction left unmatched. Germline CDR1 ENHRY, CDR2 SYGVKD. The CDR3 coding sequence is TGTGCCATCAGTGTGACCGGACTAGCAGGTACAGATACGCAGTATTTT. Amino acids: CAISVTGLAGTDTQYF.

J is TRBJ2-7 and V is TRBV6-1, with TRBD2 matching 14 bases. J gave up 0 bases and V 4 bases, and 5 bases lay outside the gene matches. This CDR3 contains 17 residues. Germline lookup yields CDR1 MNHNS and CDR2 SASEGT. CDR3 residues: CASSGGLAGGTSYEQYF. The CDR3 nucleotides are TGTGCCAGCAGTGGTGGACTAGCGGGAGGCACCTCCTACGAGCAGTACTTC.

The J gene is TRBJ2-1, the V gene TRBV14, with TRBD1 matching over 9 bases. The CDR3 runs to 18 residues. Losses at the gene ends were 0 bases for V and 8 bases for J; bases not matched to a gene: 14. Germline V gene sequence: CDR1 SGHDN, CDR2 FVKESK. The CDR3: CASSQEGTGLRWVDEQFF. The CDR3 nucleotides read TGTGCCAGCAGCCAAGAGGGGACAGGGTTACGCTGGGTCGATGAGCAGTTCTTC.

V is TRBV7-2 and J is TRBJ2-5; no reliable D call. Per germline, CDR1 SGHTA and CDR2 FQGNSA. This CDR3 contains 13 residues. Trimming stripped 5 bases from V and 4 bases from J, with 11 bases between. CDR3: CASSPWTGETQYF. CDR3 DNA sequence: TGTGCCAGCAGCCCATGGACGGGAGAGACCCAGTACTTC.

The V and J genes are TRBV7-9 and TRBJ2-2; either TRBD1 or TRBD2 may supply D (5 bases each). Germline loops: CDR1 SEHNR, CDR2 FQNEAQ (reference sequence). The CDR3 is made up of 14 amino acids. Deletions cut 5 bases from V and 3 bases from J, with 10 bases between. This CDR3 is CASSPGTDTGELFF. For the CDR3, the DNA is TGTGCCAGCAGCCCGGGGACGGACACCGGGGAGCTGTTTTTT.

V and J are TRBV6-5 and TRBJ2-3; D call uncertain. In germline, CDR1 is MNHEY, CDR2 SVGAGI. V lost 2 bases, J lost 0 bases, and 9 bases lay in between. The CDR3 has 15 residues. The CDR3 region has the DNA TGTGCCAGCAGTTACGTCGTCACTAGCACAGATACGCAGTATTTT. Protein sequence: CASSYVVTSTDTQYF.

V usage is TRBV4-3 and J usage is TRBJ2-3; 7 bases line up with TRBD1. Trimming cost V 1 base and J 6 bases; bases outside gene matches: 13. CDR1 and CDR2 from the germline V gene are LGHNA and YSLEER. CDR3 length: 17 amino acids. For the CDR3, the DNA is TGCGCCAGCAGCCAAGGAACCGGGACAGCCGGCTTTGATACGCAGTATTTT. Its protein is CASSQGTGTAGFDTQYF.

The V call is TRBV5-1, the J call TRBJ2-2; D perhaps matches TRBD2 (5 bases). This CDR3 has 17 residues. Germline V gives CDR1 SGHRS, CDR2 YFSETQ. The V gene lost 5 bases and the J gene lost 0 bases, with 17 bases spanning the gap. DNA of the CDR3: TGCGCCAGCAGTAAAATGAACACGGGATCGAACACCGGGGAGCTGTTTTTT. Its protein is CASSKMNTGSNTGELFF.

This sequence joins TRBV7-2 and TRBJ1-4; 12 bases align to TRBD1. This CDR3 is 18 amino acids long. V was pared by 2 bases and J by 7 bases, with 11 bases of the junction left unmatched. Germline V lookup: CDR1 SGHTA, CDR2 FQGNSA. Here the CDR3 DNA reads TGTGCCAGCAGCTTAAGGGGTTGGGACAGGGGGCAGGGTGAAAAACTGTTTTTT. This gives the protein CASSLRGWDRGQGEKLFF.

The chain has TRBV5-1 and TRBJ2-5, with 7 nucleotides matching TRBD1. The CDR3 has 14 residues. Trimming took 4 bases from V and 1 from J; bases not matched to a gene: 4. Germline CDR1 SGHRS, CDR2 YFSETQ. This CDR3 reads CASSTGQSQETQYF. CDR3 nucleotides: TGCGCCAGCAGCACGGGACAGTCCCAAGAGACCCAGTACTTC.

The chain joins TRBV15 to TRBJ1-4; no definite D call. The CDR3 has 15 residues. Germline V gives CDR1 LNHNV, CDR2 YYDKDF (reference sequence). Trimming shortened V by 1 base and J by 6 bases, and 12 bases separated the two germline ends. CDR3 in DNA: TGTGCCACCAGCAGAGTGGCGACTGTGGATGAAAAACTGTTTTTT. Amino acids: CATSRVATVDEKLFF.

This chain uses TRBV7-9 with TRBJ2-7, with D uncertain. Germline V lookup: CDR1 SEHNR, CDR2 FQNEAQ (reference sequence). Trimming left V 5 bases short and J 5 bases short, with 7 bases between. This CDR3 comprises 11 residues. CDR3 nucleotides: TGTGCCAGCAGCCCGATCCACGAGCAGTACTTC. Translation: CASSPIHEQYF.

The V call is TRBV4-1, the J call TRBJ1-1, with a tentative D call TRBD1 (6 bases). Germline CDR1 MGHRA, CDR2 YSYEKL. The V end was cut by 0 bases, the J end by 5 bases, with 19 bases between. The CDR3 has 17 amino acids. CDR3 in DNA: TGCGCCAGCAGCCAAGAAGTACAGGCAGGGGCTAGGACTGAAGCTTTCTTT. It yields the protein CASSQEVQAGARTEAFF.

V usage is TRBV18 and J usage is TRBJ2-7, with 10 positions matching TRBD2. CDR1 is KGHSH and CDR2 is LQKENI in the germline V gene. Trimming cost V 3 bases and J 2 bases; bases outside gene matches: 4. CDR3 length: 15 amino acids. CDR3 loop: CASSPPLAGAYEQYF. The CDR3 DNA sequence: TGTGCCAGCTCACCTCCCCTAGCGGGAGCCTACGAGCAGTACTTC.

V is TRBV19 and J is TRBJ2-3, with TRBD2 matching over 11 bases. The length of the CDR3 is 17 residues. Germline V gene lookup returns CDR1 LNHDA and CDR2 SQIVND (reference sequence). Trimming took 3 bases from V and 4 from J; bases not matched to a gene: 9. The CDR3 region has the DNA TGTGCCAGTAGTATTTTACTAGCGGGAGTTGGGGCAGATACGCAGTATTTT. Amino acid sequence: CASSILLAGVGADTQYF.

This chain uses TRBV5-4 with TRBJ2-7, with TRBD2 matching 11 bases. Germline CDR1 SGHNT, CDR2 YYREEE (reference sequence). This CDR3 is built from 16 residues. Losses at the gene ends were 4 bases for V and 2 bases for J; bases not matched to a gene: 8. CDR3 loop: CASSLTSGSLTYEQYF. The CDR3 DNA sequence: TGTGCCAGCAGCCTTACTAGCGGGAGCCTAACCTACGAGCAGTACTTC.

CDR3 DNA sequence: TGTGCCAGCAGGCGGACATTCCAAGAGACCCAGTACTTC. It translates to CASRRTFQETQYF. The rearrangement joins TRBV7-2 to TRBJ2-5; D may be TRBD1 (5 bases). Trimming left V 6 bases short and J 1 base short, with 9 bases between. The CDR3 is 13 residues long. Per the germline V gene, CDR1 is SGHTA and CDR2 is FQGNSA.

The gene calls are TRBV28 and TRBJ2-7; the D is unclear. Germline loops: CDR1 MDHEN, CDR2 SYDVKM. V was pared by 6 bases and J by 0 bases, with 12 bases between. This CDR3 is built from 14 residues. In DNA, the CDR3 is TGTGCCAGCAGGGCAAAGCAGCTCTCCTACGAGCAGTACTTC. The encoded protein is CASRAKQLSYEQYF. Looking up the rest from reference TRBV28 and TRBJ2-7 gives the full variable domain: DVKVTQSSRYLVKRTGEKVFLECVQDMDHENMFWYRQDPGLGLRLIYFSYDVKMKEKGDIPEGYSVSREKKERFSLILESASTNQTSMYLCASRAKQLSYEQYFGPGTRLTVT.

V is TRBV29-1 and J is TRBJ1-2; D not resolved. Deletions cut 4 bases from V and 7 bases from J, with 10 bases between. Germline loops: CDR1 SQVTM, CDR2 ANQGSEA. CDR3 size: 11 residues. The CDR3 region has the DNA TGCAGCGTTGGAGGGTTAGGTGGCTACACCTTC. It yields the protein CSVGGLGGYTF.